The 9 T cell receptor beta chains below all came from one sample that was sequenced in a study of cytomegalovirus exposure and HLA in healthy donors. PCR primers comprised 60 Vbeta and 13 Jbeta primers. Some clones are missing from TCRdb's copy, which holds only in-frame ones; the method was immunoSEQ multiplex PCR. The table lists over 150,000 clones, 74% of them singletons. The sample consisted of PBMCs. The receptors stem from a man aged 25-45 years in good health and CMV-seronegative.

The chain recombines TRBV11-2 with TRBJ2-7, with D perhaps matching TRBD1 (5 bases). From germline, CDR1 is SGHAT and CDR2 FQNNGV. V lost 1 base to trimming and J lost 3 bases, with 16 bases between them. This CDR3 region has 16 residues. For the CDR3, the DNA is TGTGCCAGCAGCTTAGGCATAGGGGATAGTGGCTACGAGCAGTACTTC. Translated: CASSLGIGDSGYEQYF.

About this clone itself: The junction differs from germline at one of its ends, possibly a read error. The rearrangement links TRBV5-1 to TRBJ1-4; 10 nucleotides agree with TRBD1. Germline V lookup: CDR1 SGHRS, CDR2 YFSETQ. This CDR3 is built from 14 residues. DNA of the CDR3: TGTGCCAGCAGCTCGGGACAGGGGAACGAAAAACTGTTTTTT. It specifies CASSSGQGNEKLFF.

This chain joins TRBV2 and TRBJ2-6; 7 nucleotides match TRBD1. CDR1 and CDR2 from the germline V gene are SNHLY and FYNNEI. V gave up 6 bases and J gave up 0 bases; unmatched junction bases: 5. The CDR3 totals 16 residues. CDR3 DNA: TGTGCCAGCAGGGTAGCAGGGGGCTCTGGGGCCAACGTCCTGACTTTC. Its translation: CASRVAGGSGANVLTF.

The chain has TRBV7-2 and TRBJ2-7; 11 bases fit TRBD2. CDR3 size: 15 residues. Per germline, CDR1 SGHTA and CDR2 FQGNSA. Germline trimming cut 5 bases from V and 4 bases from J; bases unmatched to any gene: 7. The CDR3 loop reads CASSTPTSGEYEQYF. The CDR3 nucleotides read TGTGCCAGCAGCACCCCGACTAGCGGGGAGTACGAGCAGTACTTC.

This clone was picked up a small number of times. The chain is built from TRBV7-6 and TRBJ2-3; 8 positions agree with TRBD2. CDR3 length: 13 amino acids. V shed 7 bases and J 5 bases; nucleotides not matched to a gene: 5. CDR1 SGHVS and CDR2 FNYEAQ come from the germline V gene. The CDR3 loop is CASTRGGGDTQYF. The CDR3 DNA reads TGTGCCAGCACCCGGGGGGGAGGAGATACGCAGTATTTT.

The chain is built from TRBV4-1 and TRBJ2-3, with 10 bases aligning to TRBD2. The V gene end was trimmed by 0 bases and the J gene end by 7 bases; junction bases not matched to a gene: 7. The germline gives CDR1 MGHRA, CDR2 YSYEKL. CDR3 length: 16 amino acids. As DNA, the CDR3 is TGCGCCAGCAGCCAAGAGAGTAGCGGGGGGCCTAATACGCAGTATTTT. Its translation: CASSQESSGGPNTQYF.

This chain joins TRBV5-4 and TRBJ1-2, with TRBD1 matching 8 bases. Germline-derived CDR1 and CDR2 are SGHNT and YYREEE (reference sequence). This CDR3 is built from 14 residues. Losses at the gene ends were 2 bases for V and 7 bases for J; bases not matched to a gene: 7. The CDR3 protein is CASSFRGQGGGYTF. Here the CDR3 DNA reads TGTGCCAGCAGCTTTAGAGGACAGGGAGGTGGCTACACCTTC.

There are a few counts of this clone. The chain combines TRBV7-3 with TRBJ1-1; D not resolved. The CDR3 spans 14 residues. Trimming took off 5 bases at V and 4 bases at J, with 14 bases between the two ends. CDR1 is SGHTA and CDR2 is FQGTGA in the germline V gene. The CDR3: CASSPSPMRTEAFF. The CDR3 DNA is TGTGCCAGCAGCCCAAGTCCGATGCGCACTGAAGCTTTCTTT.

V gene TRBV19 combines with J gene TRBJ2-2, with a possible D match to TRBD1 (5 bases). This CDR3 region has 14 residues. The V gene's germline CDR1 is LNHDA and CDR2 SQIVND (reference sequence). The V gene lost 7 bases and the J gene lost 0 bases, with 9 bases spanning the gap. The CDR3 loop reads CASKGPSNTGELFF. In DNA, the CDR3 is TGTGCCAGTAAGGGGCCTTCGAACACCGGGGAGCTGTTTTTT. Complete variable domain (other parts from reference TRBV19 and TRBJ2-2): DGGITQSPKYLFRKEGQNVTLSCEQNLNHDAMYWYRQDPGQGLRLIYYSQIVNDFQKGDIAEGYSVSREKKESFPLTVTSAQKNPTAFYLCASKGPSNTGELFFGEGSRLTVL.